The clone carrying this T cell receptor (beta chain) came up a few times. The target antigen is unknown. The data stem from a study of cytomegalovirus exposure and HLA in healthy donors. The donors were part of the approximately 120-subject validation cohort, which stood apart from the roughly 640-subject first cohort. V was pared by 6 bases and J by 0 bases, with 4 bases of the junction left unmatched. The CDR3 spans 15 residues. Germline CDR1 and CDR2: SNHLY and FYNNEI. Sequencing used immunoSEQ multiplex PCR; TCRdb keeps in-frame clones, though not all of them. The sample consists of around 160,000 clones, approximately 90% of them appearing once. Whole-study findings and limits: In a later analysis, first-cohort TCR clusters were found to tend to co-occur in the 130 or so validation repertoires. Reports indicated that the classifier achieved high specificity and sensitivity in diagnosing cytomegalovirus status. It was confirmed in vitro that three of the CMV-associated chains were specific for CMV antigens.

This chain joins TRBV2 and TRBJ1-5; 8 positions match TRBD1. Sequenced input: PBMCs. This TCR was sampled from a man younger than 35 in good health and CMV-seronegative. The CDR3, as DNA: TGTGCCAGCAGCTGGACAGGGTCTAGCAATCAGCCCCAGCATTTT. Its protein product is CASSWTGSSNQPQHF.